Listed here is a single T cell receptor (beta chain). These data come from a study of T cell changes during pregnancy in multiple sclerosis. TCRdb's table, derived via immunoSEQ multiplex PCR, lists solely in-frame clones and lacks some. The sample holds about 120,000 clones, about 94% seen once. With 2 bases removed from V and 4 bases from J, the gap between germline ends came to 11 bases. Germline CDR1 and CDR2: KGHSH and LQKENI. This CDR3 has 14 residues. This specimen consisted of peripheral blood, obtained before pregnancy. This TCR came from a female donor with multiple sclerosis, enrolled in a pregnancy study. The chain employs TRBV18 and TRBJ1-2; D may be TRBD1 (6 bases). CDR3 residues: CASSPSGQTYGYTF. The CDR3 nucleotides read TGTGCCAGCTCACCATCCGGACAGACCTATGGCTACACCTTC. Based on the CDR3 plus reference TRBV18 and TRBJ1-2, the full variable domain is NAGVMQNPRHLVRRRGQEARLRCSPMKGHSHVYWYRQLPEEGLKFMVYLQKENIIDESGMPKERFSAEFPKEGPSILRIQQVVRGDSAAYFCASSPSGQTYGYTFGSGTRLTVV.